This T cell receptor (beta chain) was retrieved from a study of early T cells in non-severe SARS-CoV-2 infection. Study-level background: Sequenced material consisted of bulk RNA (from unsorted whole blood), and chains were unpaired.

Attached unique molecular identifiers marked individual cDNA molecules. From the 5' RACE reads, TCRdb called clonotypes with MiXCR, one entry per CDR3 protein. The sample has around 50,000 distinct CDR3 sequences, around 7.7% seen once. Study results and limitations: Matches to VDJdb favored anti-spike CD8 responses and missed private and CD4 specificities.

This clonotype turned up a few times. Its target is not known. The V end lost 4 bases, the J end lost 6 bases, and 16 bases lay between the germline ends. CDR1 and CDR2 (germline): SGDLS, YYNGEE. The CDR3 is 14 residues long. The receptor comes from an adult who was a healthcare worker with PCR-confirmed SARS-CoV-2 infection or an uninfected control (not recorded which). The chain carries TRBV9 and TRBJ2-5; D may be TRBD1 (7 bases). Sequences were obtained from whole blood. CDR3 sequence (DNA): TGTGCCAGCAGCTCCCAGGGGGACTTGCAGACCCAGTACTTC. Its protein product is CASSSQGDLQTQYF.